The clone carrying this TCR beta chain was counted at least ten times. Its antigen is as yet unknown. The source of the sample is a study of T-cell memory formation after mild COVID-19. On the study more broadly: Largely, the TCR clusters proved donor specific.

TCRdb fed the 5' RACE reads into MiXCR, producing one record per CDR3 protein. Of around 36,000 distinct CDR3 sequences in the sample, 10% to 12% are singletons; the top ten hold under 30%. The CDR3 consists of 13 residues. Study outcomes and limitations: CD4+ bias marked clones expanding day 15 to 37, unlike balanced contracting clones. Researchers could not confirm that second-wave clones peaking on day 37 targeted SARS-CoV-2. Some SARS-CoV-2-responding clones were already detected in memory before infection.

Sample: PBMCs or a T cell subset sorted from them (not recorded which). The rearrangement links TRBV21-1 to TRBJ1-2; the table's D call TRBD1 went unverified against the DNA. TRBV21-1 is labeled a pseudogene. The origin of this receptor is a man between 18 and 29 years old who had mild COVID-19 (a few samples of this study predate the infection). Cell type and time point are not known. The CDR3 bases are TGTGCCAGCAGACGGGACGGGATTGGGGGCTACACCTTC. Amino acids: CASRRDGIGGYTF.